A single sample gave rise to the 17 T cell receptor beta chains below, sequenced in a study of blood T cell repertoires in COVID-19. Libraries were prepared by immunoSEQ multiplex PCR; TCRdb keeps only in-frame clonotypes and omits some of them. The sample lists 150,000 to 200,000 clones, roughly 82% seen once, with about 11% in the top ten. The sample consisted of PBMCs or T cells enriched from blood (not recorded which). The origin of the receptors is a man aged 50-60 years who had recovered from COVID-19.

With respect to this clone: The same CDR3 also results from other DNA sequences found in this sample. The chain couples TRBV19 to TRBJ1-5, with D uncertain. Germline CDR1 is LNHDA and CDR2 is SQIVND (reference sequence). V was shortened by 3 bases and J by 2 bases, with 5 bases between the two germline ends. This CDR3 has 13 residues. This CDR3 is CASSMSGNQPQHF. CDR3 coding DNA: TGTGCCAGTAGTATGAGCGGCAATCAGCCCCAGCATTTT.

V gene TRBV5-4 combines with J gene TRBJ2-3; a weak D match, TRBD1 (5 bases). There are 14 residues in the CDR3. Per the germline V gene, CDR1 is SGHNT and CDR2 is YYREEE (reference sequence). Trimming shortened V by 0 bases and J by 2 bases, and 7 bases separated the two germline ends. The CDR3 DNA reads as TGTGCCAGCAGCTTGGGACAGATCACAGATACGCAGTATTTT. Its protein is CASSLGQITDTQYF. Complete variable domain (other parts from reference TRBV5-4 and TRBJ2-3): ETGVTQSPTHLIKTRGQQVTLRCSSQSGHNTVSWYQQALGQGPQFIFQYYREEENGRGNFPPRFSGLQFPNYSSELNVNALELDDSALYLCASSLGQITDTQYFGPGTRLTVL.

The chain is built from TRBV6-6 and TRBJ2-3; no reliable D call. V was trimmed by 3 bases and J by 4 bases, leaving 8 bases between them. Germline V gene sequence: CDR1 MNHNY, CDR2 SVGAGI (reference sequence). This CDR3 comprises 13 residues. CDR3 sequence reads: CASSYLEADTQYF. The DNA of the CDR3 is TGTGCCAGCAGTTATTTAGAGGCAGATACGCAGTATTTT.

The chain uses TRBV24-1 and TRBJ1-5, with D possibly TRBD1 on 6 matching bases. With 4 bases removed from V and 3 bases from J, the gap between germline ends came to 9 bases. CDR1 and CDR2 from the germline V gene are KGHDR and SFDVKD. This CDR3 contains 14 residues. Here the CDR3 DNA reads TGTGCCACCAGTGACGGGACACTCAATCAGCCCCAGCATTTT. Its protein product is CATSDGTLNQPQHF.

The genes are TRBV5-4 and TRBJ1-6; the D is unclear. Between the trimmed V and J ends, which lost 3 bases and 12 bases, there was a span of 19 bases. Germline V gene sequence: CDR1 SGHNT, CDR2 YYREEE (reference sequence). CDR3 length: 15 residues. The CDR3 protein is CASSYGGGEEGPLHF. The DNA for the CDR3 is TGTGCCAGCAGCTACGGCGGCGGAGAGGAAGGACCCCTCCACTTT.

The count of this clone is one. V usage is TRBV20-1 and J usage is TRBJ1-4; D is unclear. The germline CDR1 and CDR2 sequences are DFQATT and SNEGSKA (reference sequence). Trimming left V 3 bases short and J 4 bases short, with 3 bases between. This CDR3 contains 11 residues. CDR3 residues: CSASLNEKLFF. The CDR3 nucleotides read TGCAGTGCTAGTCTTAATGAAAAACTGTTTTTT.

The gene calls are TRBV5-1 and TRBJ1-1, with D possibly TRBD1 on 5 matching bases. CDR3 length: 15 residues. Looked up from germline, CDR1 is SGHRS and CDR2 is YFSETQ. V was shortened by 0 bases and J by 2 bases, with 11 bases between the two germline ends. The CDR3 sequence: CASSLGQPLNTEAFF. The CDR3 DNA reads TGCGCCAGCAGCTTGGGACAGCCGCTAAACACTGAAGCTTTCTTT.

The V gene is TRBV19, the J gene TRBJ1-5, with unresolved D. Trimming cost V 7 bases and J 4 bases, with 14 bases left between them. The length of the CDR3 is 14 residues. CDR1 and CDR2 (germline): LNHDA, SQIVND (reference sequence). The chain's CDR3 is CASNPGRVNQPQHF. Here the CDR3 DNA reads TGTGCCAGTAACCCCGGGAGGGTTAATCAGCCCCAGCATTTT.

The sample holds one count of this clone. V gene TRBV7-2 combines with J gene TRBJ2-7; perhaps TRBD2 as D (6 bases). This CDR3 comprises 16 residues. V lost 5 bases to trimming and J lost 4 bases, with 21 bases between them. Germline CDR1 and CDR2: SGHTA and FQGNSA. The chain's CDR3 is CASSPKGTGRPYEQYF. For the CDR3, the DNA is TGTGCCAGCAGCCCTAAGGGGACCGGGAGACCATACGAGCAGTACTTC.

V and J are TRBV6-6 and TRBJ1-2, with 8 positions matching TRBD1. The ends lost 0 bases at V and 3 bases at J; junction bases unmatched: 3. The germline V gene has CDR1 MNHNY and CDR2 SVGAGI (reference sequence). The CDR3 extends over 15 amino acids. The CDR3 loop reads CASSYSDRGYYGYTF. The CDR3 nucleotides read TGTGCCAGCAGTTACTCCGACAGGGGATACTATGGCTACACCTTC.

The chain has TRBV4-1 and TRBJ2-1; D ambiguous. Germline CDR1 reads MGHRA; CDR2 reads YSYEKL. Deletions cut 0 bases from V and 1 base from J, with 7 bases between. This CDR3 is built from 15 residues. The CDR3: CASSQDLSSYNEQFF. In DNA form, the CDR3 reads TGCGCCAGCAGCCAAGATCTAAGTTCCTACAATGAGCAGTTCTTC.

On this clone itself: The same CDR3 also results from other DNA sequences found in this sample. The CDR3 DNA is TGTGCCAGTAGTCGGGGCTCTGGGGCCAACGTCCTGACTTTC. Encoded protein: CASSRGSGANVLTF. The chain joins TRBV19 to TRBJ2-6; a weak D match, TRBD2 (5 bases). Germline CDR1 is LNHDA and CDR2 is SQIVND (reference sequence). This CDR3 region has 14 residues. Between the trimmed V and J ends, which lost 5 bases and 0 bases, there was a span of 5 bases.

The chain combines TRBV18 with TRBJ2-2; D possibly corresponds to TRBD2 (5 bases). From germline, CDR1 is KGHSH and CDR2 LQKENI. The CDR3 consists of 13 residues. Trimming took off 3 bases at V and 5 bases at J, with 7 bases between the two ends. This CDR3 reads CASSPRVTGELFF. CDR3 bases: TGTGCCAGCTCACCGAGGGTTACCGGGGAGCTGTTTTTT.

This chain joins TRBV18 and TRBJ1-6; 7 nucleotides line up with TRBD1. Germline lookup yields CDR1 KGHSH and CDR2 LQKENI. With 3 bases clipped from V and 6 bases from J, the junction kept 5 bases outside the gene matches. The CDR3 length is 15 residues. The CDR3 region is CASSPTGQINSPLHF. The CDR3 DNA sequence: TGTGCCAGCTCACCGACGGGACAGATTAATTCACCCCTCCACTTT. Full variable domain (rest looked up from reference TRBV18 and TRBJ1-6): NAGVMQNPRHLVRRRGQEARLRCSPMKGHSHVYWYRQLPEEGLKFMVYLQKENIIDESGMPKERFSAEFPKEGPSILRIQQVVRGDSAAYFCASSPTGQINSPLHFGNGTRLTVT.

The chain couples TRBV5-6 to TRBJ1-6, with a tentative D call TRBD1 (6 bases). The CDR3 is 13 residues long. Germline loops: CDR1 SGHDT, CDR2 YYEEEE. Trimming shortened V by 4 bases and J by 8 bases, and 10 bases separated the two germline ends. CDR3 in amino acids: CASSPWTDSPLHF. For the CDR3, the DNA is TGTGCCAGCAGCCCATGGACAGATTCACCCCTCCACTTT.

The chain links TRBV28 to TRBJ2-2; the D gene is possibly TRBD2 (6 bases). CDR1 and CDR2 (germline): MDHEN, SYDVKM. This CDR3 region has 13 residues. V dropped 5 bases and J dropped 7 bases, with 11 bases sitting between them. The CDR3 region is CASSPSGLGELFF. CDR3 nucleotide sequence: TGTGCCAGCAGTCCCAGCGGGCTCGGGGAGCTGTTTTTT. The complete variable domain, with remaining parts taken from reference TRBV28 and TRBJ2-2, reads DVKVTQSSRYLVKRTGEKVFLECVQDMDHENMFWYRQDPGLGLRLIYFSYDVKMKEKGDIPEGYSVSREKKERFSLILESASTNQTSMYLCASSPSGLGELFFGEGSRLTVL.

This rearrangement joins TRBV9 to TRBJ1-1; maybe TRBD1 (6 bases). V lost 2 bases to trimming and J lost 1 base, with 12 bases between them. Germline lookup yields CDR1 SGDLS and CDR2 YYNGEE. The CDR3 loop spans 15 amino acids. The CDR3 reads CASSVGGGQNTEAFF. CDR3 DNA: TGTGCCAGCAGCGTGGGGGGGGGACAGAACACTGAAGCTTTCTTT. Full variable domain (outside the CDR3, taken from reference TRBV9 and TRBJ1-1): DSGVTQTPKHLITATGQRVTLRCSPRSGDLSVYWYQQSLDQGLQFLIQYYNGEERAKGNILERFSAQQFPDLHSELNLSSLELGDSALYFCASSVGGGQNTEAFFGQGTRLTVV.